A selection of T cell receptor beta chains follows, all from one sample in a study of regulatory T cells in long-lasting Graves disease. TCRdb reprocessed the multiplex PCR reads with MiXCR, giving one entry per CDR3 protein. The profile shows about 450,000 distinct CDR3 sequences, approximately 16% of them singletons. These data also featured in a second study, about T cells in Graves' hyperthyroidism and ophthalmopathy.

The source was peripheral blood mononuclear cells (PBMCs), collected at new diagnosis, from a patient treated with antithyroid drugs. The receptors shown here come from a woman aged 25 to 39 with Graves disease. The CDR3 runs from the conserved cysteine through the conserved F or W. D genes are given only for firm matches. Only some rows state a clone size, as once, few, many or a class for expanded clones.

D gene	J gene	CDR3 length	clone size	V gene	CDR3 DNA	CDR3 protein
-	TRBJ1-2	17	-	TRBV18	TGTGCCAGCTCACCACTGGGACACCCTCAAACTAACTATGGCTACACCTTC	CASSPLGHPQTNYGYTF
-	TRBJ2-3	13	-	TRBV19	TGTGCCAGTAGTCCCCGCGAGTCAGATACGCAGTATTTT	CASSPRESDTQYF
-	TRBJ2-1	14	many	TRBV10-3	TGTGCCATCAGCCGGGACTCCACCTACAATGAGCAGTTCTTC	CAISRDSTYNEQFF
-	TRBJ2-1	14	few	TRBV24-1	TGTGCCACCGGAGCGGGTAATGTTTACAATGAGCAGTTCTTC	CATGAGNVYNEQFF
TRBD2	TRBJ2-3	17	-	TRBV5-1	TGCGCCAGCAGCTTGGATCGACTAGCGGGGCTCACAGATACGCAGTATTTT	CASSLDRLAGLTDTQYF
-	TRBJ1-4	13	-	TRBV12-3/TRBV12-4	TGTGCCAGCAGTTTGTCAGGGCAGGAAAAACTGTTTTTT	CASSLSGQEKLFF
-	TRBJ1-1	16	-	TRBV28	TGTGCCAGCAGTTTATGGGCCGGGACAAGGGACACTGAAGCTTTCTTT	CASSLWAGTRDTEAFF
TRBD1	TRBJ1-1	16	-	TRBV14	TGTGCCAGCAGCCAAAGAAGCGGACAGGGTAGTACTGAAGCTTTCTTT	CASSQRSGQGSTEAFF
TRBD2	TRBJ2-3	16	-	TRBV20-1	TGCAGTGCCACCGCCCCGGGACTAGCGGACACAGATACGCAGTATTTT	CSATAPGLADTDTQYF
-	TRBJ1-5	11	-	TRBV20-1	TGCAGTGCTAGTAATTTTCAGCCCCAGCATTTT	CSASNFQPQHF
TRBD2	TRBJ2-5	17	many	TRBV28	TGTGCCAGCAGTTTGGGGACTAGCGGGTTTTACCAAGAGACCCAGTACTTC	CASSLGTSGFYQETQYF
-	TRBJ1-6	14	many	TRBV20-1	TGCAGTGCTAGAAGGTTGGCTGGGAGGTCACCCCTCCACTTT	CSARRLAGRSPLHF
-	TRBJ2-1	15	many	TRBV27	TGTGCCAGCACCAAGGGGCCCCGGGGGTACAATGAGCAGTTCTTC	CASTKGPRGYNEQFF
-	TRBJ1-4	15	few	TRBV6-2/TRBV6-3	TGTGCCAGCAGTTACTCGCTTGGCACTAATGAAAAACTGTTTTTT	CASSYSLGTNEKLFF
TRBD2	TRBJ2-5	13	many	TRBV27	TGTGCCACCGGGACTAGCGGGAGTGAGACCCAGTACTTC	CATGTSGSETQYF
-	TRBJ2-5	12	many	TRBV20-1	TGCAGTGTCCCGAAAGGGGCGTTAGCCCAGTACTTC	CSVPKGALAQYF
TRBD1	TRBJ2-7	15	many	TRBV27	TGTGCCAGCAGTGACCAGACCGGGACAGGGGTGGAGCAGTACTTC	CASSDQTGTGVEQYF
-	TRBJ2-4	23	few	TRBV6-2/TRBV6-3	TGTGCCAGCAGCTATTACTCACCCCCCCCGGGACGGAGGATTTTTCTAGCCAAAAACATTCAGTACTTC	CASSYYSPPPGRRIFLAKNIQYF
-	TRBJ1-6	17	few	TRBV6-2/TRBV6-3	TGTGCCAGCAGTTATTCCTATTCAGGGTCGGGGAATTCACCCCTCCACTTT	CASSYSYSGSGNSPLHF
TRBD2	TRBJ2-1	17	many	TRBV7-3	TGTGCCAGCAGCCTAGTAGGGGCGGGAGATCTTCATGCTGAGCAGTTCTTC	CASSLVGAGDLHAEQFF
-	TRBJ2-1	11	-	TRBV14	TGTGCCAGCAGCCAAGGACCTGAGGAGTTCTTC	CASSQGPEEFF
-	TRBJ1-1	15	few	TRBV4-2	TGTGCCAGCAGCCAGACAGGAACGGGTAACACTGAAGCTTTCTTT	CASSQTGTGNTEAFF